Included here is one TCR beta chain sequence, with context. This sample was included in a study of blood T cell repertoires in COVID-19. Overall study: The United States, Italy and Spain provided the acute and convalescent COVID-19 samples.

Germline CDR1 is KGHSH and CDR2 is LQKENI. V was clipped by 5 bases and J by 0 bases, with 12 bases between them. There are 15 residues in the CDR3. The method was immunoSEQ multiplex PCR; TCRdb's version includes in-frame clones alone and lacks a portion of them. The sample contains under 250,000 clones, 82% of which appear only once. This clonotype was obtained from a young woman with acute or convalescent COVID-19. This chain joins TRBV18 and TRBJ2-3, with D hard to call. The sample comprised peripheral blood. The CDR3 spells CASSVNKLSTDTQYF. As DNA, the CDR3 is TGTGCCAGCTCAGTAAATAAATTAAGCACAGATACGCAGTATTTT.